What follows are 20 T cell receptor beta chains derived from one specimen sequenced in a study of blood T cell repertoires in COVID-19. This table comes from immunoSEQ multiplex PCR, and its TCRdb copy is limited to in-frame clones, with some not included. The sample records hundreds of thousands of clones, roughly 88% being singletons. Sequenced sample: peripheral blood. Receptors were obtained from a woman between 25 and 40 years old with active or convalescent COVID-19.

This clone came up once. J is TRBJ1-1 and V is TRBV27; 7 bases are shared with TRBD1. CDR3 size: 14 residues. Germline values: CDR1 MNHEY, CDR2 SMNVEV (reference sequence). The ends lost 8 bases at V and 0 bases at J; junction bases unmatched: 6. CDR3 in amino acids: CASRRGGMNTEAFF. The CDR3 nucleotides read TGTGCCAGCCGCAGAGGGGGCATGAACACTGAAGCTTTCTTT.

V usage is TRBV12-3 or TRBV12-4 and J usage is TRBJ1-2; no reliable D call. The CDR3 has 12 amino acids. The V and J ends lost 4 bases and 6 bases respectively, with 9 bases between them. As DNA, the CDR3 is TGTGCCAGCAGTTCGATGCGGGATGGCTACACCTTC. Translated: CASSSMRDGYTF.

The chain carries TRBV5-5 and TRBJ1-3, with D possibly being TRBD1 (6 bases). V lost 4 bases and J 0 bases, leaving 11 bases between the germline ends. CDR3 length: 15 amino acids. Germline values: CDR1 SGHKS, CDR2 YYEKEE (reference sequence). The CDR3 is CASSPTGSSGNTIYF. CDR3 nucleotides: TGTGCCAGCAGCCCTACAGGGAGCTCTGGAAACACCATATATTTT.

J is TRBJ1-5 and V is TRBV7-2; 7 bases fit TRBD1. The germline V gene has CDR1 SGHTA and CDR2 FQGNSA. This CDR3 is built from 15 residues. The V and J ends lost 5 bases and 6 bases, in that order; junction bases with no gene match: 10. CDR3 nucleotide sequence: TGTGCCAGCAGCCCTGGGCAGGGGGTAGGTCAGCCCCAGCATTTT. This encodes CASSPGQGVGQPQHF.

The V and J genes are TRBV5-1 and TRBJ1-3; 8 bases align to TRBD1. Losses at the gene ends were 4 bases for V and 1 base for J; bases not matched to a gene: 7. Germline CDR1 and CDR2: SGHRS and YFSETQ. The CDR3 runs 16 residues. In DNA, the CDR3 is TGCGCCAGCAGCGCGGACAGGGACAAGTCTGGAAACACCATATATTTT. Amino acid sequence: CASSADRDKSGNTIYF.

CDR3 sequence: CASSLVLAGGSDEQFF. The DNA of the CDR3 is TGCGCCAGCAGCTTGGTTCTAGCGGGAGGGTCCGATGAGCAGTTCTTC. The J gene is TRBJ2-1, the V gene TRBV5-1, with TRBD2 matching over 12 bases. The CDR3 consists of 16 residues. The ends lost 0 bases at V and 8 bases at J; junction bases unmatched: 6. Per the germline V gene, CDR1 is SGHRS and CDR2 is YFSETQ. The full variable domain, its missing parts supplied by reference TRBV5-1 and TRBJ2-1, is KAGVTQTPRYLIKTRGQQVTLSCSPISGHRSVSWYQQTPGQGLQFLFEYFSETQRNKGNFPGRFSGRQFSNSRSEMNVSTLELGDSALYLCASSLVLAGGSDEQFFGPGTRLTVL.

This rearrangement joins TRBV4-2 to TRBJ2-3; a weak D match, TRBD2 (5 bases). Trimming shortened V by 5 bases and J by 3 bases, and 15 bases separated the two germline ends. The CDR3 has 15 amino acids. Germline loops: CDR1 LGHNA, CDR2 YNFKEQ. CDR3 amino acids: CASSFTYGGTDTQYF. The CDR3 DNA sequence: TGTGCCAGCAGCTTCACCTACGGAGGAACAGATACGCAGTATTTT.

This clone was observed a handful of times. The chain links TRBV6-1 to TRBJ1-1, with no clear D. Germline V gene sequence: CDR1 MNHNS, CDR2 SASEGT. Trimming took off 3 bases at V and 7 bases at J, with 9 bases between the two ends. CDR3 size: 12 residues. DNA of the CDR3: TGTGCCAGCAGTGACAGGCTGAGTGAAGCTTTCTTT. This translates into CASSDRLSEAFF.

J is TRBJ1-3 and V is TRBV6-5; D perhaps matches TRBD1 (5 bases). This CDR3 contains 15 residues. Trimming removed 5 bases at V and 2 bases at J, with 13 bases between. Germline V gene sequence: CDR1 MNHEY, CDR2 SVGAGI. Here the CDR3 DNA reads TGTGCCAGCAGTCCCTGGGGGGTAACTGGAAACACCATATATTTT. This translates into CASSPWGVTGNTIYF.

This rearrangement joins TRBV5-6 to TRBJ1-1, with D unresolved. Trimming took 1 base from V and 2 from J, leaving 9 bases between them. CDR3 length: 14 amino acids. The germline V gene has CDR1 SGHDT and CDR2 YYEEEE. The CDR3 sequence: CASSLPGVNTEAFF. Written as DNA, the CDR3 is TGTGCCAGCAGCTTGCCGGGAGTAAACACTGAAGCTTTCTTT.

This rearrangement joins TRBV6-5 to TRBJ1-3; no definite D call. The CDR3 covers 14 residues. Trimming took off 4 bases at V and 2 bases at J, with 9 bases between the two ends. Germline CDR1 MNHEY, CDR2 SVGAGI. Here the CDR3 reads CASSSLPAGNTIYF. As DNA, the CDR3 is TGTGCCAGCAGTTCCCTTCCCGCTGGAAACACCATATATTTT.

This chain links TRBV10-3 with TRBJ2-3; the D gene is possibly TRBD1 (5 bases). Germline CDR1 ENHRY, CDR2 SYGVKD. The V and J ends lost 3 bases and 7 bases respectively, with 11 bases between them. The CDR3 runs to 13 residues. CDR3 protein: CAISEWGANTQYF. The CDR3 nucleotides are TGTGCCATCAGTGAATGGGGCGCGAATACGCAGTATTTT.

This clone was seen a few times. This chain links TRBV6-5 with TRBJ1-5, with D unclear. V was cut by 7 bases and J by 0 bases, with 7 bases left in between. The CDR3 has 13 amino acids. Looked up from germline, CDR1 is MNHEY and CDR2 is SVGAGI. CDR3 DNA sequence: TGTGCCAGCATATCTTATAGCAATCAGCCCCAGCATTTT. This codes for CASISYSNQPQHF.

This clone was seen once. This chain connects TRBV24-1 to TRBJ2-3, with D possibly being TRBD1 (6 bases). The germline CDR1 and CDR2 sequences are KGHDR and SFDVKD. This CDR3 is 14 amino acids long. Deletions cut 4 bases from V and 3 bases from J, with 10 bases between. CDR3 sequence (DNA): TGTGCCACCAGTGACCCAGGACAGACAGATACGCAGTATTTT. It yields the protein CATSDPGQTDTQYF.

V and J are TRBV5-1 and TRBJ1-1, with 9 bases aligning to TRBD1. From germline, CDR1 is SGHRS and CDR2 YFSETQ. This CDR3 comprises 15 residues. With 4 bases clipped from V and 4 bases from J, the junction kept 8 bases outside the gene matches. The CDR3 sequence: CASSPQDRGRTEAFF. As DNA, the CDR3 is TGCGCCAGCAGCCCCCAGGACAGGGGACGCACTGAAGCTTTCTTT.

The V call is TRBV10-3, the J call TRBJ2-4, with 11 bases identical to TRBD1. The CDR3 sequence is 15 residues long. V shed 0 bases, J shed 6 bases, and the junction held 1 base outside the gene matches. The germline V gene encodes CDR1 ENHRY and CDR2 SYGVKD. The CDR3 bases are TGTGCCATCAGTGAGTCCGGGACAGGGGGAAACATTCAGTACTTC. Encoded protein: CAISESGTGGNIQYF.

The sample holds one count of this clone. V is TRBV11-2 and J is TRBJ1-1, with TRBD1 identical over 7 bases. V shed 5 bases and J 1 base; nucleotides not matched to a gene: 4. Germline V gene lookup returns CDR1 SGHAT and CDR2 FQNNGV. The CDR3 has 14 residues. The CDR3 protein is CASSIRTGNTEAFF. The CDR3 bases are TGTGCCAGCAGCATACGGACAGGGAACACTGAAGCTTTCTTT.

In its sample, this clone was seen once. V is TRBV2 and J is TRBJ2-5; 13 nucleotides match TRBD2. V lost 6 bases to trimming and J lost 4 bases; unmatched junction nucleotides: 5. The CDR3 extends over 15 amino acids. Germline lookup yields CDR1 SNHLY and CDR2 FYNNEI. CDR3: CASRRTSGGAETQYF. The CDR3 nucleotides are TGTGCCAGCAGGAGAACTAGCGGGGGGGCAGAGACCCAGTACTTC.

The chain combines TRBV2 with TRBJ2-5; 13 positions match TRBD2. Looked up from germline, CDR1 is SNHLY and CDR2 is FYNNEI. The CDR3 runs to 15 residues. V lost 3 bases, J lost 2 bases, and 0 bases stayed unmatched. CDR3: CASSETSGRQETQYF. CDR3 sequence (DNA): TGTGCCAGCAGTGAGACTAGCGGGAGGCAAGAGACCCAGTACTTC. Variable domain in full (rest from reference TRBV2 and TRBJ2-5): EPEVTQTPSHQVTQMGQEVILRCVPISNHLYFYWYRQILGQKVEFLVSFYNNEISEKSEIFDDQFSVERPDGSNFTLKIRSTKLEDSAMYFCASSETSGRQETQYFGPGTRLLVL.

The CDR3 reads CASSQEGGGTEAFF. CDR3 sequence (DNA): TGTGCCAGCAGCCAGGAAGGGGGCGGCACTGAAGCTTTCTTT. The chain links TRBV11-3 to TRBJ1-1; 7 positions agree with TRBD1. Trimming took 5 bases from V and 4 from J; bases not matched to a gene: 7. The CDR3 covers 14 residues. Germline-derived CDR1 and CDR2 are SGHNT and YENEEA.